What follows describes a single TCR beta chain. The antigen is unknown. The related graft donor's blood sample was taken on the day of bone marrow donation. V lost 6 bases and J lost 4, with 19 bases in between. The CDR3 is 15 residues long. Germline V gene lookup returns CDR1 SGHKS and CDR2 YYEKEE (reference sequence). These data are taken from a study of T cells after posttransplantation cyclophosphamide. Profiling relied on immunoSEQ multiplex PCR, and the TCRdb table lists in-frame clones only, not all of them. The top ten hold more than 1.5% of the sample, which has 1,500 to 1,600 clones, approximately 98% seen once. The study's findings and limits: Later blood repertoires were often dominated by clones from the donor CD8+ memory compartment. After PTCy, TRB diversity resembled that of CNI/methotrexate controls. Tissue-infiltrating T cells from skin or gut overlapped little with blood T cells.

The origin of this receptor is a woman aged 60-75 years in good health, CMV-negative, and a related stem cell transplant donor. The rearrangement joins TRBV5-5 to TRBJ1-2, with unresolved D. The sequencing input was naive CD8+ T cells sorted from PBMCs. DNA for the CDR3: TGTGCCAGCATCCTGTCCCCCGGGAGCGGCTATGGCTACACCTTC. It encodes CASILSPGSGYGYTF.